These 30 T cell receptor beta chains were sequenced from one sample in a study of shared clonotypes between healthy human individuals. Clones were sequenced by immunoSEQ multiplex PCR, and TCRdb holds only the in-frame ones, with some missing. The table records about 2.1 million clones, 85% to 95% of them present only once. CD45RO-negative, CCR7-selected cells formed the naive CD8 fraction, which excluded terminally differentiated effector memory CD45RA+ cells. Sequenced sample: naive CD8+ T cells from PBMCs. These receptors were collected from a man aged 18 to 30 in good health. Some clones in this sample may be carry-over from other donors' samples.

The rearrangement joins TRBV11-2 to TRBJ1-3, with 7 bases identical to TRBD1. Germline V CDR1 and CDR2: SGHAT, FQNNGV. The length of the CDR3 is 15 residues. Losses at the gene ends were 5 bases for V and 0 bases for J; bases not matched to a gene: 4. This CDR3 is CASSLGTVSGNTIYF. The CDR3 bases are TGTGCCAGCAGCCTGGGGACAGTCTCTGGAAACACCATATATTTT. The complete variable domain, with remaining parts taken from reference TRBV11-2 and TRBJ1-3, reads EAGVAQSPRYKIIEKRQSVAFWCNPISGHATLYWYQQILGQGPKLLIQFQNNGVVDDSQLPKDRFSAERLKGVDSTLKIQPAKLEDSAVYLCASSLGTVSGNTIYFGEGSWLTVV.

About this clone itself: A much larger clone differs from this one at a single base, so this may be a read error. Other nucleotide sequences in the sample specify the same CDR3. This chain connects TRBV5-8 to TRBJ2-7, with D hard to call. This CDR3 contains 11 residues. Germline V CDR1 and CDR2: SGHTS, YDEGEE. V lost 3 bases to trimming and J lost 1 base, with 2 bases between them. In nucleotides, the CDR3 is TGTGCCAGCAGCTCTTCCTACGAGCAGTACTTC. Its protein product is CASSSSYEQYF.

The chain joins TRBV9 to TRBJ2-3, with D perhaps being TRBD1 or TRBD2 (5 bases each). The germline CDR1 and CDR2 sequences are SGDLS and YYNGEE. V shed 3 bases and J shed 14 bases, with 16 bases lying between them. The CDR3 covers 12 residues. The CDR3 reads CASSGGPGGPYF. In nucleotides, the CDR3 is TGTGCCAGCAGCGGGGGACCTGGCGGTCCGTATTTT.

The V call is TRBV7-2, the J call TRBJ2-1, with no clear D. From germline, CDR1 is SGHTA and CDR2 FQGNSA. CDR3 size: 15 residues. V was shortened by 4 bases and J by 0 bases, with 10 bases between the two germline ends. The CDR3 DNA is TGTGCCAGCAGCTCTGACTTGAGCTCCTACAATGAGCAGTTCTTC. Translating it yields CASSSDLSSYNEQFF.

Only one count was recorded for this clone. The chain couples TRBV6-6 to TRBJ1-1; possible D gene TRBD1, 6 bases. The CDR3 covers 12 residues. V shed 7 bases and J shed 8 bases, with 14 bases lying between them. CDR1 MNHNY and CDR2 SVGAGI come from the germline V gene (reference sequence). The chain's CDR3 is CASNPRTEEAFF. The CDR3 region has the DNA TGTGCCAGCAACCCCCGGACAGAAGAAGCTTTCTTT.

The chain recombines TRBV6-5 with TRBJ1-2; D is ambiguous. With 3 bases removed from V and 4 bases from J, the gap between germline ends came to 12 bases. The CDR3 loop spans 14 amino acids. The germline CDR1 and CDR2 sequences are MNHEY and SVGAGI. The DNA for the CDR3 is TGTGCCAGCAGTTATGGGCCAGAACCCTATGGCTACACCTTC. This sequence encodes CASSYGPEPYGYTF.

Written as DNA, the CDR3 is TGTGCCAGCAGGCCGATGACAGGGGTGAACACTGAAGCTTTCTTT. Protein: CASRPMTGVNTEAFF. The chain has TRBV7-9 and TRBJ1-1; 8 nucleotides agree with TRBD1. The length of the CDR3 is 15 residues. Germline values: CDR1 SEHNR, CDR2 FQNEAQ (reference sequence). V shed 6 bases and J 0 bases; nucleotides not matched to a gene: 6.

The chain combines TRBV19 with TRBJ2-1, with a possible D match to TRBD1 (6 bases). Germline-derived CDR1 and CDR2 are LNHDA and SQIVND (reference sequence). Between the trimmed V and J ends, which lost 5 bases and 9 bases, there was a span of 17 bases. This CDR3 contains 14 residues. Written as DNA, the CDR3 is TGTGCCAGTAGTCCCGGACAGCTACCGGGTGAGCAGTTCTTC. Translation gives CASSPGQLPGEQFF. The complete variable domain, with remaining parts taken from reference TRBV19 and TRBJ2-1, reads DGGITQSPKYLFRKEGQNVTLSCEQNLNHDAMYWYRQDPGQGLRLIYYSQIVNDFQKGDIAEGYSVSREKKESFPLTVTSAQKNPTAFYLCASSPGQLPGEQFFGPGTRLTVL.

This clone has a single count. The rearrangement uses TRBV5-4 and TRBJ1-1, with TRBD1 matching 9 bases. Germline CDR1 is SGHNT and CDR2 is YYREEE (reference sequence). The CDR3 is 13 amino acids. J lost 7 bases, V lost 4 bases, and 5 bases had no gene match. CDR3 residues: CASSGDRAGEAFF. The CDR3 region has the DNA TGTGCCAGCAGCGGGGACAGGGCGGGTGAAGCTTTCTTT.

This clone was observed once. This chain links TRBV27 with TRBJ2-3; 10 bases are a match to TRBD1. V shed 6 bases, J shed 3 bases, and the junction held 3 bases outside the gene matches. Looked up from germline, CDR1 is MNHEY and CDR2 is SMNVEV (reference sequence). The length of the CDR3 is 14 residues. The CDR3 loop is CASRGQGYTDTQYF. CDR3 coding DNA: TGTGCCAGCAGGGGACAGGGGTATACAGATACGCAGTATTTT.

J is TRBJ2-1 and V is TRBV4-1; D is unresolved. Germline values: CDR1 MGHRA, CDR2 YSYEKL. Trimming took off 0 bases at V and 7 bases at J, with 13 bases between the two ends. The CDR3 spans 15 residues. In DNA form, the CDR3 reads TGCGCCAGCAGCCAAGATCCTCTTCCGTTAAATGAGCAGTTCTTC. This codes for CASSQDPLPLNEQFF.

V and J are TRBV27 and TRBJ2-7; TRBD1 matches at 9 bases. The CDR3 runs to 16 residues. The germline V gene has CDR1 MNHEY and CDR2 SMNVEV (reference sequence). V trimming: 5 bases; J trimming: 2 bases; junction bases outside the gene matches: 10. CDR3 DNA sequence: TGTGCCAGCAGTCCTCTAAATTACAGGGGGCCCTACGAGCAGTACTTC. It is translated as CASSPLNYRGPYEQYF.

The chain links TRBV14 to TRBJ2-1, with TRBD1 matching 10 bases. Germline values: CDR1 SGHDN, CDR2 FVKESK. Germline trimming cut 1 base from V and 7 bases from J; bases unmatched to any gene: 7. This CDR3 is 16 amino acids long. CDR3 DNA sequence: TGTGCCAGCAGCCAAGTTCGACAGGGGGCGTGGAATGAGCAGTTCTTC. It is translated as CASSQVRQGAWNEQFF.

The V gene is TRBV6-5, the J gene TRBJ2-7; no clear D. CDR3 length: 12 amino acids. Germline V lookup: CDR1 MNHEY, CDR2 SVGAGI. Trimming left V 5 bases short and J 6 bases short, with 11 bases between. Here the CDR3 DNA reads TGTGCCAGCAGTGCACCCGGGCCCGAGCAGTACTTC. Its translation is CASSAPGPEQYF.

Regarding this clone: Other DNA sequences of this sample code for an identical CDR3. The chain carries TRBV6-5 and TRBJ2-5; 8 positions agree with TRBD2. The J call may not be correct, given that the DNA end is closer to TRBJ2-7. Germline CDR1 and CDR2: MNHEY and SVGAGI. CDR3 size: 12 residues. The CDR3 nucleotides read TGTGCCAGCAGTTACAGCGGGGGCGAGCAGTACTTC. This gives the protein CASSYSGGEQYF.

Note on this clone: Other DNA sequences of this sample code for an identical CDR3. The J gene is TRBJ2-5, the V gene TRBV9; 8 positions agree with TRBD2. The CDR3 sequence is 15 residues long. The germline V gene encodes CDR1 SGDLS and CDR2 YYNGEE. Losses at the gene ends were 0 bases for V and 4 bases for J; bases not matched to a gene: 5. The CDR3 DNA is TGTGCCAGCAGCGTAGCTATTGCGGGGGGAGAGACCCAGTACTTC. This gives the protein CASSVAIAGGETQYF.

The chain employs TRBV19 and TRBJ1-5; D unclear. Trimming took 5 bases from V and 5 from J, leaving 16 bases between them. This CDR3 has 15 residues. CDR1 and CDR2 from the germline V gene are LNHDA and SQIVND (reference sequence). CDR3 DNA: TGTGCCAGTAGTTTCCCGGGAGGCCAATATCAGCCCCAGCATTTT. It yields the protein CASSFPGGQYQPQHF.

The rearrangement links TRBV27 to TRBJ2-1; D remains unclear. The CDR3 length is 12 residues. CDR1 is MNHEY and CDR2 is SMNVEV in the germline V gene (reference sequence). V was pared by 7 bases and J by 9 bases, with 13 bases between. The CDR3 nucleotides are TGTGCCAGCACTAACGTTAGACTTGAGCAGTTCTTC. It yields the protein CASTNVRLEQFF.

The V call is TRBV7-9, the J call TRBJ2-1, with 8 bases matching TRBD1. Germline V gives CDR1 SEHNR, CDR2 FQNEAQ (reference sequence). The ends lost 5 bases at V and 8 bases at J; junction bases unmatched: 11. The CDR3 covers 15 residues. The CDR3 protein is CASSAAGTGGDEQFF. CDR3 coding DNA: TGTGCCAGCAGCGCAGCCGGGACAGGTGGAGATGAGCAGTTCTTC.

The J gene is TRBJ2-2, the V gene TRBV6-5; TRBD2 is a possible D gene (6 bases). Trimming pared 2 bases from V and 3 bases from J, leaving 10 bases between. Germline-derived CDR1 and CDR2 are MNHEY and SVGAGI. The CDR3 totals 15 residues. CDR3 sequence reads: CASSYGGTHTGELFF. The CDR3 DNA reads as TGTGCCAGCAGTTACGGGGGGACCCACACCGGGGAGCTGTTTTTT.

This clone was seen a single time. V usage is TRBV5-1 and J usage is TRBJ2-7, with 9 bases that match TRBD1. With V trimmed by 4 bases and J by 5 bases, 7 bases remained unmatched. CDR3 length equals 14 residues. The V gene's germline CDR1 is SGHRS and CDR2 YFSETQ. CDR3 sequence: CASSIRDREDEQYF. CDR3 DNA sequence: TGCGCCAGCAGCATCCGGGACAGGGAAGACGAGCAGTACTTC.

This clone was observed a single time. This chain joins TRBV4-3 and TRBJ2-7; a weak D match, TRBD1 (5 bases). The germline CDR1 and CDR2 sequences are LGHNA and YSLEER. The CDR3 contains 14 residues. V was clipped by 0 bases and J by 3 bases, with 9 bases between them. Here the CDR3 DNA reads TGCGCCAGCAGCCAAGAAGCGACAGACTACGAGCAGTACTTC. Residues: CASSQEATDYEQYF.

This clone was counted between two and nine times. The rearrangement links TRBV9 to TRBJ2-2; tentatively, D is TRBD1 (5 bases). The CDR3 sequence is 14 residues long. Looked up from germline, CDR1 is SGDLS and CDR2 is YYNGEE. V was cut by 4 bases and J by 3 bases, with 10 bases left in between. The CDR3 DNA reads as TGTGCCAGCAGCACAGGACCCTACACCGGGGAGCTGTTTTTT. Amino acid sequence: CASSTGPYTGELFF.

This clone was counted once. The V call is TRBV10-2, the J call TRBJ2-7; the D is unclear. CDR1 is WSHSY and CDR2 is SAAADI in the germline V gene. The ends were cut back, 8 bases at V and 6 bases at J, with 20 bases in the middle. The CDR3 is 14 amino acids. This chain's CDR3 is CASRPFETFGEQYF. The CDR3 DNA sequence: TGCGCCAGCCGCCCCTTCGAAACCTTCGGCGAGCAGTACTTC.

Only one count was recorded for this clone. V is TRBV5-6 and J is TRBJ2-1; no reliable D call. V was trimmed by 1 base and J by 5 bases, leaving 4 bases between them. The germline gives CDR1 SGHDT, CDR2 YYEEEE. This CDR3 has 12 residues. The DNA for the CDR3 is TGTGCCAGCAGCTTGTACAACAATGAGCAGTTCTTC. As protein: CASSLYNNEQFF.

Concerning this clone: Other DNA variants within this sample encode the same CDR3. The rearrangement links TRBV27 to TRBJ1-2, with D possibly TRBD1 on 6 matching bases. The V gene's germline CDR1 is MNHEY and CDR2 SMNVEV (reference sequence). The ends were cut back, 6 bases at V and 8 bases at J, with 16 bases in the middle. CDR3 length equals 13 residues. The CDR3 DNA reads TGTGCCAGCAGCCCGGGGGGGGCGGGGGGCTACACCTTC. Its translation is CASSPGGAGGYTF.

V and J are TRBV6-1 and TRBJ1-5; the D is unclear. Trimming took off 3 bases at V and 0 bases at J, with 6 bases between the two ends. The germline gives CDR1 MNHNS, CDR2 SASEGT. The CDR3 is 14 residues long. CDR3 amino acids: CASSDWHSNQPQHF. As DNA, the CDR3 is TGTGCCAGCAGTGATTGGCATAGCAATCAGCCCCAGCATTTT.

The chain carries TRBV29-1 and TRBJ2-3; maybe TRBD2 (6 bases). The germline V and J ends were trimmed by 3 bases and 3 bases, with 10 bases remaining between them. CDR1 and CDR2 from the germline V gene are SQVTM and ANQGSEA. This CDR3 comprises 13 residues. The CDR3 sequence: CSVDFGRTDTQYF. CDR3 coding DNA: TGCAGCGTTGACTTCGGGAGAACAGATACGCAGTATTTT.

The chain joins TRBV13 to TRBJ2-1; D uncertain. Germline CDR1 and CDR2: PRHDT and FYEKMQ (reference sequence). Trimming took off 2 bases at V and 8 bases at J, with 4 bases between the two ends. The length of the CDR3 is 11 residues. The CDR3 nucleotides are TGTGCCAGCAGCTTATGGGATGAGCAGTTCTTC. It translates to CASSLWDEQFF.

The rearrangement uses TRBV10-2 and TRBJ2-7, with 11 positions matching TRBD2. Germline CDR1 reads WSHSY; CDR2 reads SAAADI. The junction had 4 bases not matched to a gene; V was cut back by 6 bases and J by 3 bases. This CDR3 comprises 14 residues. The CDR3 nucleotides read TGCGCCAGCAGCTCGACTAGCGGGATCTACGAGCAGTACTTC. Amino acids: CASSSTSGIYEQYF.